The 26 T cell receptor beta chains given below trace back to one sample, sequenced in a study of blood T cell repertoires in COVID-19. Some clones are missing from TCRdb's copy, which holds only in-frame ones; the method was immunoSEQ multiplex PCR. The sample lists about 190,000 clones; 80% to 90% were seen once. The sequenced sample was peripheral blood. The receptors shown here come from a woman in her 70s with active or convalescent COVID-19.

Concerning this clone itself: Other DNA sequences of this sample code for an identical CDR3. V gene TRBV7-3 combines with J gene TRBJ2-1, with 10 bases lining up with TRBD1. Germline values: CDR1 SGHTA, CDR2 FQGTGA. The V and J ends lost 5 bases and 4 bases, in that order; junction bases with no gene match: 2. There are 14 residues in the CDR3. The chain's CDR3 is CASSRDRGYNEQFF. As DNA, the CDR3 is TGTGCCAGCAGCCGGGACAGGGGTTACAATGAGCAGTTCTTC.

The chain employs TRBV7-9 and TRBJ2-5; perhaps TRBD1 as D (5 bases). The CDR3 runs 15 residues. V was shortened by 6 bases and J by 7 bases, with 21 bases between the two germline ends. CDR1 and CDR2 (germline): SEHNR, FQNEAQ (reference sequence). The chain's CDR3 is CASRPGRDGVGTQYF. The DNA for the CDR3 is TGTGCCAGCAGACCCGGCAGGGATGGAGTTGGGACCCAGTACTTC.

The chain is built from TRBV7-9 and TRBJ2-1; 9 bases fit TRBD1. With V trimmed by 4 bases and J by 7 bases, 5 bases remained unmatched. The germline CDR1 and CDR2 sequences are SEHNR and FQNEAQ (reference sequence). CDR3 length: 14 residues. CDR3 coding DNA: TGTGCCAGCAGCTCCCGGGACAGGGCAAATGAGCAGTTCTTC. It specifies CASSSRDRANEQFF. The variable domain in full, completed from reference TRBV7-9 and TRBJ2-1, reads DTGVSQNPRHKITKRGQNVTFRCDPISEHNRLYWYRQTLGQGPEFLTYFQNEAQLEKSRLLSDRFSAERPKGSFSTLEIQRTEQGDSAMYLCASSSRDRANEQFFGPGTRLTVL.

The chain links TRBV5-1 to TRBJ2-7; 7 nucleotides match TRBD2. The CDR3 contains 18 residues. Germline V gene lookup returns CDR1 SGHRS and CDR2 YFSETQ. V was clipped by 0 bases and J by 3 bases; unmatched bases: 15. In nucleotides, the CDR3 is TGCGCCAGCAGCTTGGATGGGGGGGAAAGCTCTAGCCTCTACGAGCAGTACTTC. This codes for CASSLDGGESSSLYEQYF.

In nucleotides, the CDR3 is TGTGCCAGCAGCTTATCGGACGGGAGTCGCGAGACCCAGTACTTC. Encoded protein: CASSLSDGSRETQYF. This rearrangement joins TRBV11-1 to TRBJ2-5; D possibly corresponds to TRBD2 (6 bases). V was cut by 2 bases and J by 5 bases, with 15 bases left in between. The CDR3 has 15 residues. The germline gives CDR1 SGHAT, CDR2 FQDESV (reference sequence).

The chain joins TRBV24-1 to TRBJ2-1; 13 nucleotides align to TRBD2. Germline V gives CDR1 KGHDR, CDR2 SFDVKD. Trimming removed 3 bases from V and 9 bases from J; junction bases left unmatched: 7. The CDR3 is made up of 16 amino acids. The CDR3 DNA reads TGTGCCACCAGTGATCCTACTAGCGGGAGGGTTAGTGAGCAGTTCTTC. It specifies CATSDPTSGRVSEQFF.

This clone was detected only once. J is TRBJ2-7 and V is TRBV10-2; TRBD2 matches at 14 bases. Germline lookup yields CDR1 WSHSY and CDR2 SAAADI. V lost 3 bases and J lost 2; bases outside the gene matches: 6. The CDR3 covers 17 residues. CDR3: CASSDRTSGRLTYEQYF. The CDR3 nucleotides read TGCGCCAGCAGTGACCGGACTAGCGGGAGGCTAACCTACGAGCAGTACTTC.

J is TRBJ1-1 and V is TRBV10-2; unclear D gene. Germline values: CDR1 WSHSY, CDR2 SAAADI. The ends were cut back, 4 bases at V and 7 bases at J, with 13 bases in the middle. This CDR3 contains 13 residues. CDR3 protein: CASSARSTGEAFF. The CDR3 nucleotides are TGCGCCAGCAGTGCACGCAGTACGGGTGAAGCTTTCTTT.

The V call is TRBV7-9, the J call TRBJ1-2, with a weak D call TRBD1 (5 bases). The CDR3 is made up of 16 amino acids. V was shortened by 0 bases and J by 3 bases, with 14 bases between the two germline ends. Germline V gene lookup returns CDR1 SEHNR and CDR2 FQNEAQ (reference sequence). CDR3 sequence (DNA): TGTGCCAGCAGCTTAGCCGGCGGGGACCCATACTATGGCTACACCTTC. Its protein product is CASSLAGGDPYYGYTF.

This clone was seen only once. V is TRBV27 and J is TRBJ2-1; 10 nucleotides match TRBD2. This CDR3 has 21 amino acids. Germline V lookup: CDR1 MNHEY, CDR2 SMNVEV (reference sequence). Losses at the gene ends were 5 bases for V and 6 bases for J; bases not matched to a gene: 25. The chain's CDR3 is CASSPDIREAHSGLASNEQFF. In nucleotides, the CDR3 is TGTGCCAGCAGTCCTGATATCAGGGAGGCGCATTCGGGACTAGCGTCCAATGAGCAGTTCTTC.

The gene calls are TRBV27 and TRBJ2-7; 7 nucleotides match TRBD2. The germline gives CDR1 MNHEY, CDR2 SMNVEV (reference sequence). The CDR3 is made up of 15 amino acids. J gave up 4 bases and V 5 bases, and 11 bases lay outside the gene matches. The CDR3 is CASSRPGREQYEQYF. The CDR3, as DNA: TGTGCCAGCAGTCGACCGGGGCGGGAGCAGTACGAGCAGTACTTC.

The genes are TRBV5-4 and TRBJ2-7; possible D gene TRBD2, 6 bases. Germline V gene lookup returns CDR1 SGHNT and CDR2 YYREEE (reference sequence). The length of the CDR3 is 13 residues. V was cut by 5 bases and J by 5 bases, with 14 bases left in between. CDR3 DNA: TGTGCCAGCAGTGGGACTCTCCCCCACGAGCAGTACTTC. As protein: CASSGTLPHEQYF.

V and J are TRBV18 and TRBJ1-5; D perhaps matches TRBD1 (6 bases). Germline V gene lookup returns CDR1 KGHSH and CDR2 LQKENI. The CDR3 runs 14 residues. The V end was cut by 1 base, the J end by 8 bases, with 12 bases between. CDR3 sequence reads: CASSPRDKGEPQHF. In DNA, the CDR3 is TGTGCCAGCTCACCACGTGACAAGGGGGAGCCCCAGCATTTT.

This chain connects TRBV7-3 to TRBJ2-1; TRBD2 matches at 13 bases. The CDR3 has 17 amino acids. J was trimmed by 6 bases and V by 5 bases; bases with no gene match: 10. Germline-derived CDR1 and CDR2 are SGHTA and FQGTGA. The CDR3 bases are TGTGCCAGCAGCCTCCGCGGTGGACTAGCGGGGGCCAATGAGCAGTTCTTC. Protein product: CASSLRGGLAGANEQFF.

The chain recombines TRBV19 with TRBJ2-6; 13 bases fit TRBD2. V dropped 6 bases and J dropped 0; count of bases not matched to a gene: 8. The CDR3 length is 19 residues. From germline, CDR1 is LNHDA and CDR2 SQIVND (reference sequence). The CDR3 sequence: CASSGLAGAKFSGANVLTF. DNA for the CDR3: TGTGCCAGTAGCGGACTAGCGGGGGCGAAATTCTCTGGGGCCAACGTCCTGACTTTC. The whole variable domain, filled in from reference TRBV19 and TRBJ2-6, reads DGGITQSPKYLFRKEGQNVTLSCEQNLNHDAMYWYRQDPGQGLRLIYYSQIVNDFQKGDIAEGYSVSREKKESFPLTVTSAQKNPTAFYLCASSGLAGAKFSGANVLTFGAGSRLTVL.

This clone appeared a single time. The V call is TRBV6-5, the J call TRBJ2-1; 9 nucleotides line up with TRBD1. CDR1 is MNHEY, CDR2 SVGAGI, per germline. The CDR3 is made up of 15 amino acids. Trimming cost V 5 bases and J 2 bases; bases outside gene matches: 4. Here the CDR3 DNA reads TGTGCCAGCAGTACCCGGGACAGGGCCTACAATGAGCAGTTCTTC. The encoded protein is CASSTRDRAYNEQFF.

This chain connects TRBV28 to TRBJ2-1; D remains ambiguous. V lost 3 bases, J lost 7 bases, and 16 bases lay in between. This CDR3 region has 15 residues. From germline, CDR1 is MDHEN and CDR2 SYDVKM. CDR3 in DNA: TGTGCCAGCAGTTTCCCTGGGCCTTCCCGAAATGAGCAGTTCTTC. Translated, it gives CASSFPGPSRNEQFF.

DNA for the CDR3: TGTGCCAGCACCATAAAATGCCGGGACAGCGTAGGTCAGCCCCAGCATTTT. Amino acids: CASTIKCRDSVGQPQHF. The chain joins TRBV9 to TRBJ1-5; 7 bases are shared with TRBD1. Per germline, CDR1 SGDLS and CDR2 YYNGEE. The CDR3 has 17 amino acids. J gave up 6 bases and V 6 bases, and 18 bases lay outside the gene matches.

The rearrangement joins TRBV5-1 to TRBJ2-1, with a weak D call TRBD2 (6 bases). The CDR3 extends over 15 amino acids. V gave up 5 bases and J gave up 8 bases, with 20 bases separating them. Germline CDR1 and CDR2: SGHRS and YFSETQ. The CDR3, as DNA: TGCGCCAGCAGACAAACTACACTCCCGGGGGATGAGCAGTTCTTC. Translating it yields CASRQTTLPGDEQFF.

The chain employs TRBV6-5 and TRBJ1-2; D is ambiguous. The germline CDR1 and CDR2 sequences are MNHEY and SVGAGI. The V end lost 10 bases, the J end lost 2 bases, and 11 bases lay between the germline ends. The CDR3 sequence is 12 residues long. The CDR3: CATTNSNYGYTF. The CDR3 region has the DNA TGTGCCACCACAAATAGCAACTATGGCTACACCTTC.

This chain uses TRBV9 with TRBJ1-2; D possibly corresponds to TRBD1 (6 bases). V lost 0 bases to trimming and J lost 4 bases, with 13 bases between them. The CDR3 is made up of 15 amino acids. CDR1 is SGDLS, CDR2 YYNGEE, per germline. CDR3 in amino acids: CASSVGSTGSYGYTF. The CDR3 DNA sequence: TGTGCCAGCAGCGTAGGTAGTACAGGGTCCTATGGCTACACCTTC.

This chain uses TRBV6-5 with TRBJ1-4, with 8 positions matching TRBD1. V lost 5 bases and J lost 7; bases outside the gene matches: 9. CDR1 is MNHEY, CDR2 SVGAGI, per germline. The CDR3 runs 15 residues. CDR3 loop: CASSLRTGSGEKLFF. The DNA of the CDR3 is TGTGCCAGCAGTCTACGGACAGGGTCGGGTGAAAAACTGTTTTTT.

V gene TRBV2 combines with J gene TRBJ1-2; no definite D call. V gave up 3 bases and J gave up 5 bases, with 10 bases separating them. CDR3 size: 13 residues. Germline lookup yields CDR1 SNHLY and CDR2 FYNNEI. The CDR3 nucleotides read TGTGCCAGCAGTGACCAGCGTTATTATGGCTACACCTTC. Its translation is CASSDQRYYGYTF. The full variable domain, in which reference TRBV2 and TRBJ1-2 provide the parts outside the CDR3, is EPEVTQTPSHQVTQMGQEVILRCVPISNHLYFYWYRQILGQKVEFLVSFYNNEISEKSEIFDDQFSVERPDGSNFTLKIRSTKLEDSAMYFCASSDQRYYGYTFGSGTRLTVV.

V is TRBV5-5 and J is TRBJ1-1, with D possibly TRBD1 on 5 matching bases. Germline values: CDR1 SGHKS, CDR2 YYEKEE (reference sequence). Trimming took off 1 base at V and 0 bases at J, with 10 bases between the two ends. This CDR3 spans 15 amino acids. The CDR3 coding sequence is TGTGCCAGCAGCTTGCAGGGAACTATGAACACTGAAGCTTTCTTT. Protein: CASSLQGTMNTEAFF.

The chain is built from TRBV2 and TRBJ2-2; 8 bases line up with TRBD2. This CDR3 comprises 14 residues. Germline trimming cut 4 bases from V and 6 bases from J; bases unmatched to any gene: 4. Germline values: CDR1 SNHLY, CDR2 FYNNEI. The CDR3 protein is CASSGLAGAGELFF. In DNA form, the CDR3 reads TGTGCCAGCAGTGGTCTAGCGGGCGCCGGGGAGCTGTTTTTT.

This clone was detected only a few times. The chain is built from TRBV19 and TRBJ1-5, with D perhaps matching TRBD1 (5 bases). The CDR3 loop spans 14 amino acids. V lost 7 bases and J 1 base, leaving 11 bases between the germline ends. Germline lookup yields CDR1 LNHDA and CDR2 SQIVND (reference sequence). The CDR3 protein is CASKEGQSNQPQHF. The DNA of the CDR3 is TGTGCCAGTAAGGAGGGGCAGAGCAATCAGCCCCAGCATTTT.